These 28 T cell receptor beta chains originate from one sample sequenced in a study of a mutant IDH1 vaccine in newly diagnosed glioma. The time point here: week 47, end of study. Topical imiquimod accompanied each vaccine dose, which consisted of 300 ug of mutant IDH1 20-mer peptide. These receptors lack a known antigen. The table came from immunoSEQ multiplex PCR; TCRdb's copy has only in-frame clones and leaves some out. Of about 32,000 clones listed, around 90% were seen once; the top ten hold 2% to 2.5%. The sample consisted of PBMCs, taken from a glioma patient whose treatment included an IDH1 peptide vaccine. The receptor source for this set is a man between 35 and 55 years old with glioma.

The CDR3 region has the DNA TGTGCCAGCAGGGTACAGGGGGACCCTGTGAGCTCCTATAATTCACCCCTCCACTTT. It specifies CASRVQGDPVSSYNSPLHF. The rearrangement uses TRBV21-1 and TRBJ1-6; the table's D call, TRBD1, has no DNA check behind it. TRBV21-1 is an annotated pseudogene. The CDR3 is 19 residues long.

The chain combines TRBV5-1 with TRBJ1-3, with 7 bases aligning to TRBD1. V shed 2 bases, J shed 7 bases, and the junction held 9 bases outside the gene matches. Germline CDR1 reads SGHRS; CDR2 reads YFSETQ. This CDR3 comprises 15 residues. Here the CDR3 DNA reads TGCGCCAGCAGCTTCTCCCCGGGACAGAGGAACACCATATATTTT. As protein: CASSFSPGQRNTIYF.

J is TRBJ1-2 and V is TRBV27, with TRBD1 as a possible D gene (6 bases). Germline CDR1 reads MNHEY; CDR2 reads SMNVEV (reference sequence). V lost 5 bases and J lost 3, with 13 bases in between. This CDR3 region has 14 residues. This CDR3 reads CASSLRGPYYGYTF. CDR3 sequence (DNA): TGTGCCAGCAGTCTCAGGGGCCCCTACTATGGCTACACCTTC.

The chain employs TRBV14 and TRBJ2-7; the match to TRBD1 covers 7 bases. Germline values: CDR1 SGHDN, CDR2 FVKESK. J lost 3 bases, V lost 3 bases, and 5 bases had no gene match. The CDR3 has 14 amino acids. The CDR3 sequence is CASSHWDSGYEQYF. The DNA of the CDR3 is TGTGCCAGCAGCCACTGGGACAGTGGCTACGAGCAGTACTTC.

This sequence joins TRBV19 and TRBJ2-1, with 13 bases identical to TRBD2. Germline V gene data show CDR1 as LNHDA and CDR2 as SQIVND (reference sequence). J lost 12 bases, V lost 0 bases, and 8 bases had no gene match. The CDR3 consists of 16 residues. The CDR3 loop is CASSIDLTSGRTVQFF. CDR3 sequence (DNA): TGTGCCAGTAGTATAGACCTGACTAGCGGGAGGACCGTGCAGTTCTTC.

The chain combines TRBV28 with TRBJ2-6; D may be TRBD1 (5 bases). V shed 3 bases and J shed 0 bases, with 6 bases lying between them. Per germline, CDR1 MDHEN and CDR2 SYDVKM. This CDR3 has 15 amino acids. In DNA form, the CDR3 reads TGTGCCAGCAGTTTCCAGGGCTCTGGGGCCAACGTCCTGACTTTC. Protein sequence: CASSFQGSGANVLTF.

The V gene is TRBV7-8, the J gene TRBJ2-7; possibly TRBD2 for D (5 bases). Looked up from germline, CDR1 is SGHVS and CDR2 is FQNEAQ. This CDR3 has 13 amino acids. Trimming pared 5 bases from V and 1 base from J, leaving 9 bases between. The CDR3 region is CASSPRTSYEQYV. The CDR3 region has the DNA TGTGCCAGCAGCCCGAGGACTTCCTACGAGCAGTACGTC.

This clone was recorded once. The V and J genes are TRBV18 and TRBJ1-4; 9 bases map to TRBD1. Germline CDR1 reads KGHSH; CDR2 reads LQKENI. Unmatched junction bases numbered 4, after V lost 5 bases and J lost 6 bases. There are 14 residues in the CDR3. The CDR3, as DNA: TGTGCCAGCTCAGCGACAGGGGGACATGAAAAACTGTTTTTT. Protein product: CASSATGGHEKLFF.

The V and J genes are TRBV5-1 and TRBJ1-3; D uncertain. Germline lookup yields CDR1 SGHRS and CDR2 YFSETQ. V dropped 0 bases and J dropped 5 bases, with 6 bases sitting between them. This CDR3 has 13 residues. As DNA, the CDR3 is TGCGCCAGCAGCTTGGAGAGTAGAAACACCATATATTTT. This codes for CASSLESRNTIYF.

The rearrangement links TRBV4-1 to TRBJ2-3; 13 nucleotides match TRBD2. The CDR3 runs to 17 residues. With 0 bases clipped from V and 14 bases from J, the junction kept 14 bases outside the gene matches. Per germline, CDR1 MGHRA and CDR2 YSYEKL. The CDR3 DNA is TGCGCCAGCAGCCAAGATAGGTTAAGGCAAGGGACTAGCGGGACGTATTTT. It translates to CASSQDRLRQGTSGTYF.

V usage is TRBV2 and J usage is TRBJ1-1; D is unresolved. CDR1 is SNHLY, CDR2 FYNNEI, per germline. The CDR3 has 14 amino acids. Trimming took 6 bases from V and 3 from J, leaving 14 bases between them. The CDR3 region is CASSERWGDTEAFF. CDR3 bases: TGTGCCAGCAGCGAACGTTGGGGTGACACTGAAGCTTTCTTT.

This chain uses TRBV6-5 with TRBJ2-5, with TRBD2 as a possible D gene (7 bases). Germline assignment: CDR1 MNHEY and CDR2 SVGAGI. V gave up 4 bases and J gave up 4 bases, with 13 bases separating them. The CDR3 has 14 residues. In DNA, the CDR3 is TGTGCCAGCAGTTTTAGGGGGGGAGGAGAGACCCAGTACTTC. Protein product: CASSFRGGGETQYF.

This rearrangement joins TRBV19 to TRBJ1-1; D gene uncertain. This CDR3 contains 11 residues. The germline V gene has CDR1 LNHDA and CDR2 SQIVND (reference sequence). The V and J ends lost 4 bases and 6 bases respectively, with 6 bases between them. The CDR3 DNA reads TGTGCCAGTAGTAGGTTCGCTGAAGCTTTCTTT. Residues: CASSRFAEAFF.

Comments on this clone: An end of the junction does not agree with germline; a read error may underlie this. The chain combines TRBV5-1 with TRBJ1-1; D remains unclear. This CDR3 has 15 amino acids. CDR1 and CDR2 from the germline V gene are SGHRS and YFSETQ. CDR3 coding DNA: TGCGCCAGCAGGTTGGAACCCGGCATGAACACTGAAGCTTTCTTT. This translates into CASRLEPGMNTEAFF.

This rearrangement joins TRBV15 to TRBJ1-1; no clear D gene. Per germline, CDR1 LNHNV and CDR2 YYDKDF (reference sequence). This CDR3 comprises 13 residues. The germline V and J ends were trimmed by 0 bases and 4 bases, with 6 bases remaining between them. The CDR3 DNA sequence: TGTGCCACCAGCAGAGATCCCCCCACTGAAGCTTTCTTT. Its protein is CATSRDPPTEAFF.

CDR3 coding DNA: TGTGCCAGCAGGCCACACGGGTTCCGTGCAGATACGCAGTATTTT. Amino acids: CASRPHGFRADTQYF. This chain links TRBV6-1 with TRBJ2-3; D is unresolved. Germline V gene sequence: CDR1 MNHNS, CDR2 SASEGT. V was shortened by 6 bases and J by 4 bases, with 17 bases between the two germline ends. This CDR3 is built from 15 residues.

In its sample, this clone was seen a few times. The chain combines TRBV7-6 with TRBJ1-1, with TRBD1 matching over 8 bases. The V gene end was trimmed by 4 bases and the J gene end by 10 bases; junction bases not matched to a gene: 8. CDR1 is SGHVS and CDR2 is FNYEAQ in the germline V gene. This CDR3 is built from 13 residues. CDR3 sequence: CASSSYTGTGAFF. CDR3 nucleotides: TGTGCCAGCAGCTCGTACACCGGGACAGGAGCTTTCTTT. The whole variable domain, remainder taken from reference TRBV7-6 and TRBJ1-1, is GAGVSQSPRYKVTKRGQDVALRCDPISGHVSLYWYRQALGQGPEFLTYFNYEAQQDKSGLPNDRFSAERPEGSISTLTIQRTEQRDSAMYRCASSSYTGTGAFFGQGTRLTVV.

This clone was seen a handful of times. The V call is TRBV7-9, the J call TRBJ1-2, with 9 bases that match TRBD1. Germline lookup yields CDR1 SEHNR and CDR2 FQNEAQ (reference sequence). J gave up 2 bases and V 1 base, and 8 bases lay outside the gene matches. The CDR3 contains 17 residues. The CDR3 region is CASSLEWGTGKNYGYTF. The CDR3 DNA sequence: TGTGCCAGCAGCTTAGAATGGGGGACAGGGAAGAACTATGGCTACACCTTC.

This clone was found once. The chain uses TRBV5-1 and TRBJ1-2; D not certain. The CDR3 has 14 amino acids. Germline V gene sequence: CDR1 SGHRS, CDR2 YFSETQ. Trimming took 4 bases from V and 7 from J, leaving 17 bases between them. The CDR3 loop is CASSPQVLGFGYTF. The CDR3 nucleotides read TGCGCCAGCAGCCCCCAAGTACTGGGTTTTGGCTACACCTTC.

The CDR3 region is CSGGVTNTGELFF. The CDR3 DNA sequence: TGCAGCGGGGGAGTTACCAACACCGGGGAGCTGTTTTTT. The chain recombines TRBV29-1 with TRBJ2-2; D possibly corresponds to TRBD2 (5 bases). Trimming stripped 7 bases from V and 2 bases from J, with 11 bases between. Germline V lookup: CDR1 SQVTM, CDR2 ANQGSEA. CDR3 size: 13 residues.

The chain joins TRBV6-1 to TRBJ1-6; possible D gene TRBD1, 6 bases. Looked up from germline, CDR1 is MNHNS and CDR2 is SASEGT. The CDR3 is 15 residues long. With 5 bases removed from V and 7 bases from J, the gap between germline ends came to 15 bases. CDR3 in amino acids: CASSRLQGPNSPLHF. The DNA for the CDR3 is TGTGCCAGCAGTCGGCTACAGGGTCCGAATTCACCCCTCCACTTT.

This sequence joins TRBV30 and TRBJ2-1; D is perhaps TRBD1 or TRBD2 (5 bases each). This CDR3 has 14 residues. Germline-derived CDR1 and CDR2 are GTSNPN and SVGIG (reference sequence). Between the trimmed V and J ends, which lost 2 bases and 8 bases, there was a span of 16 bases. The CDR3 loop reads CAWSWGSVGDEQFF. The DNA for the CDR3 is TGTGCCTGGAGTTGGGGGAGTGTAGGCGATGAGCAGTTCTTC. Full variable domain (rest looked up from reference TRBV30 and TRBJ2-1): SQTIHQWPATLVQPVGSPLSLECTVEGTSNPNLYWYRQAAGRGLQLLFYSVGIGQISSEVPQNLSASRPQDRQFILSSKKLLLSDSGFYLCAWSWGSVGDEQFFGPGTRLTVL.

The chain recombines TRBV7-9 with TRBJ2-6; D uncertain. This CDR3 has 16 amino acids. The germline V gene has CDR1 SEHNR and CDR2 FQNEAQ (reference sequence). Deletions cut 4 bases from V and 1 base from J, with 11 bases between. The DNA for the CDR3 is TGTGCCAGCAGCTACCCCAGAGGTTCTGGGGCCAACGTCCTGACTTTC. This encodes CASSYPRGSGANVLTF.

As concerns this clone: Other DNA sequences of this sample code for an identical CDR3. The chain recombines TRBV5-1 with TRBJ2-3; TRBD1 is a possible D gene (5 bases). Per the germline V gene, CDR1 is SGHRS and CDR2 is YFSETQ. This CDR3 has 14 amino acids. V was clipped by 5 bases and J by 0 bases, with 10 bases between them. In DNA, the CDR3 is TGCGCCAGCAGTCTCGGACAAAGCACAGATACGCAGTATTTT. It is translated as CASSLGQSTDTQYF.

V usage is TRBV7-2 and J usage is TRBJ2-3, with 10 bases fitting TRBD2. CDR3 length: 15 amino acids. CDR1 is SGHTA, CDR2 FQGNSA, per germline. V was pared by 3 bases and J by 3 bases, with 3 bases of the junction left unmatched. CDR3 protein: CASSFPAGGTDTQYF. The CDR3 DNA reads as TGTGCCAGCAGCTTTCCAGCGGGGGGGACAGATACGCAGTATTTT.

The chain recombines TRBV7-6 with TRBJ1-4; maybe TRBD1 (5 bases). The V gene lost 3 bases and the J gene lost 5 bases, with 7 bases spanning the gap. This CDR3 comprises 13 residues. Germline assignment: CDR1 SGHVS and CDR2 FNYEAQ. The CDR3 DNA sequence: TGTGCCAGCAGCTTCGGGGGGAATGAAAAACTGTTTTTT. Protein product: CASSFGGNEKLFF.

The rearrangement links TRBV19 to TRBJ2-7; 9 bases align to TRBD1. Germline loops: CDR1 LNHDA, CDR2 SQIVND (reference sequence). The V and J ends lost 5 bases and 6 bases, in that order; junction bases with no gene match: 11. The CDR3 is 15 residues long. CDR3 sequence: CASSLGQGLVFEQYF. In nucleotides, the CDR3 is TGTGCCAGTAGTCTCGGACAGGGGTTGGTGTTCGAGCAGTACTTC.

As DNA, the CDR3 is TGTGCCAGCAGCCAGACTCGGCCCGGGGAGGGCTACACCTTC. Its translation: CASSQTRPGEGYTF. The chain combines TRBV14 with TRBJ1-2, with D hard to call. In germline, CDR1 is SGHDN, CDR2 FVKESK. There are 14 residues in the CDR3. Trimming removed 3 bases at V and 8 bases at J, with 16 bases between.